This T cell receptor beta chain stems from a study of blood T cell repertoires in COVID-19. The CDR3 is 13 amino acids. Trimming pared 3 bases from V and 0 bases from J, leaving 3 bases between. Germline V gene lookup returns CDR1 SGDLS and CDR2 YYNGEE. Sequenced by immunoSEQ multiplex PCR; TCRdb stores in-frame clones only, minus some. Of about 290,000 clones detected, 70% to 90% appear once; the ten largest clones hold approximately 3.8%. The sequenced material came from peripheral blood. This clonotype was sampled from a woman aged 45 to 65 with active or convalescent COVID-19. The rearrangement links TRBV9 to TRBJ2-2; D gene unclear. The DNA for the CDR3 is TGTGCCAGCAGCGCAACGAACACCGGGGAGCTGTTTTTT. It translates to CASSATNTGELFF.